Listed below are T cell receptor beta chains from one sample, sequenced in a study of blood T cell repertoires in COVID-19. Assay used: immunoSEQ multiplex PCR; TCRdb lists only in-frame clones, some missing. The sample has about 120,000 clones, more than 80% seen once. Material: peripheral blood. The receptors stem from a man in his 70s with active or convalescent COVID-19. CDR3s include the opening cysteine and the closing phenylalanine or tryptophan. The D gene is left open where the match is weak. The listing skips clone size in some rows; elsewhere it reads once, few, many or a size class.

V	J	D	size	CDR3
TRBV13	TRBJ2-1	-	-	CASISGYNEQFF
TRBV3-1/TRBV3-2	TRBJ1-4	-	-	CASSQGVTDSNEKLFF
TRBV11-2	TRBJ1-4	TRBD1	-	CASSPKPGQGWEKLFF
TRBV28	TRBJ2-1	TRBD2	-	CASTTLSGLAGNEQFF
TRBV10-3	TRBJ1-4	-	-	CAISGGQGNEKLFF
TRBV5-1	TRBJ1-1	-	-	CASSLGVSEAFF
TRBV7-2	TRBJ2-5	TRBD2	-	CASSLGLAGQETQYF
TRBV29-1	TRBJ2-3	-	-	CSVKPGQGGDTQYF
TRBV7-9	TRBJ2-1	-	-	CASTLGGDNEQFF
TRBV5-1	TRBJ2-7	TRBD1	-	CASSLWGDRGHEQYF
TRBV7-9	TRBJ1-1	TRBD1	-	CASSSRDRDEAFF
TRBV6-1	TRBJ2-1	TRBD2	few	CASSVGTSGSRYNEQFF
TRBV28	TRBJ2-7	TRBD2	-	CASSPRRGAYEQYF
TRBV2	TRBJ2-3	TRBD2	-	CASTLAGTTDTQYF
TRBV19	TRBJ1-4	-	-	CASSIKRNEKLFF
TRBV20-1	TRBJ2-7	-	-	CSARDFYEQYF
TRBV28	TRBJ1-6	TRBD1	-	CASSLAGQGTSPLHF
TRBV19	TRBJ1-1	-	once	CASTRAGDTEAFF
TRBV27	TRBJ1-2	-	once	CASSPRQENYGYTF
TRBV6-2/TRBV6-3	TRBJ2-3	TRBD2	-	CASSYSAGGSTDTQYF
TRBV19	TRBJ1-4	TRBD1	-	CASSIQGANEKLFF
TRBV4-1	TRBJ1-5	-	-	CASSQGPASPQHF